This T cell receptor (beta chain) was obtained from a study of T-cell reconstitution after alpha-beta-depleted transplantation in children. General study points: Certain patients had high TCRbeta diversity at day 60, and it came from recipient T cells and thymic progenitors that survived. T-cell numbers and diversity, one year after transplant, stemmed largely from T cells that were newly produced. Where alpha-beta T cells came from about two months after transplant was reportedly several hundred expanded graft clones.

The library targeted TCRbeta and was prepared with unique molecular identifiers. MiXCR, applied by TCRdb to the PCR reads, yields one record per CDR3 protein. Here the sample spans about 290,000 distinct CDR3 sequences, about 7.3% being singletons. V shed 8 bases, J shed 12 bases, and the junction held 9 bases outside the gene matches. The CDR3 covers 12 residues. The table lists this clonotype with many counts. Its antigen is unknown. The input for sequencing was peripheral blood, taken 360 days after TCRalphabeta/CD19-depleted stem cell transplant. The rearrangement uses TRBV12-3 or TRBV12-4 and TRBJ2-1, with 8 bases that match TRBD2. The clonotype originates from a female patient aged 2-9 years who had a stem cell transplant for Fanconi anemia, so the T cells may come from the graft donor. DNA for the CDR3: TGTGCCAGCTCGCCCGGGACTAGGGTGCAGTTCTTC. It specifies CASSPGTRVQFF.